What follows describes a single TCR beta chain. The sample belongs to a study of blood T cell repertoires in COVID-19. Here immunoSEQ multiplex PCR was the method, and the copy in TCRdb shows in-frame clones only, minus some. Of fewer than 400,000 clones detected, under 90% appear once; the ten largest clones hold 3.5% to 5%. This CDR3 has 15 amino acids. Germline loops: CDR1 LGHNA, CDR2 YNFKEQ. Trimming removed 4 bases at V and 2 bases at J, with 13 bases between. The receptor's source is a man aged 25-45 years who had recovered from COVID-19. This chain connects TRBV4-2 to TRBJ2-3; D might be TRBD2 (6 bases). The sample consisted of PBMCs or T cells enriched from blood (not recorded which). The DNA for the CDR3 is TGTGCCAGCAGCCGTTCTTTAGCGGCCACAGATACGCAGTATTTT. Translating it yields CASSRSLAATDTQYF.